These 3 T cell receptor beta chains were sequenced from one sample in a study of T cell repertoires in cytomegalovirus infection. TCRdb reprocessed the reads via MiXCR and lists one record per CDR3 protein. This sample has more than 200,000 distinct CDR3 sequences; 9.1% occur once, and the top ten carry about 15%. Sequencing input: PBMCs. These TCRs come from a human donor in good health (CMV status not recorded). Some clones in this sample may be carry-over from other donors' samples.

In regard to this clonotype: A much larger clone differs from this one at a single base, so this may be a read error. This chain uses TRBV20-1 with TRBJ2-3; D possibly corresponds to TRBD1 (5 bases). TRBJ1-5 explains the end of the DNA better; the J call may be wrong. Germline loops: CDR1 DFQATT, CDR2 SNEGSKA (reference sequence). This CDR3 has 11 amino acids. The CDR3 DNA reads TGCAGTGCCCCATCCGGGGGTACGCAGCATTTT. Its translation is CSAPSGGTQHF.

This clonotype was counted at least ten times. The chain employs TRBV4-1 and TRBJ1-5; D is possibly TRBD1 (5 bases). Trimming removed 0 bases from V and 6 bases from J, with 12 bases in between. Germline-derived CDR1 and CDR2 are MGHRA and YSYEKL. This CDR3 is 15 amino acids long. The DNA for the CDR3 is TGCGCCAGCAGCCAAGACCAGGACACCCTTCAGCCCCAGCATTTT. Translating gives CASSQDQDTLQPQHF.

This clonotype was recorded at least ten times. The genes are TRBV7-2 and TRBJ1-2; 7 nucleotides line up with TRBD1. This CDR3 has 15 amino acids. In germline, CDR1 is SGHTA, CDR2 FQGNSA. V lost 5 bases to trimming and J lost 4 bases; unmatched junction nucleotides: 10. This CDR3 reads CASSIGDSLAYGYTF. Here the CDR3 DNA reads TGTGCCAGCAGCATCGGGGACAGCCTTGCCTATGGCTACACCTTC.